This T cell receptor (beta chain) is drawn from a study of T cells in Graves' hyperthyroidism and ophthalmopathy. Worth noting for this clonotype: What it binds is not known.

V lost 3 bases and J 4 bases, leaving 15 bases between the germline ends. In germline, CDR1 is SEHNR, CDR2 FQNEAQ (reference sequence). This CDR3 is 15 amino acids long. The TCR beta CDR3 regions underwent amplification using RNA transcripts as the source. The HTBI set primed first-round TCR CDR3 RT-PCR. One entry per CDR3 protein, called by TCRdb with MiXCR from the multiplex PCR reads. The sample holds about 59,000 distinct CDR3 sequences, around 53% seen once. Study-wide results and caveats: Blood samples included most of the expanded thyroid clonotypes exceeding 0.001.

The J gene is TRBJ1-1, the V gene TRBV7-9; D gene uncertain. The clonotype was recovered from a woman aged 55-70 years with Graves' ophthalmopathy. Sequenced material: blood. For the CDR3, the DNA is TGTGCCAGCAGCTTCCCCTCCGGGGTGGGCACTGAAGCTTTCTTT. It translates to CASSFPSGVGTEAFF.